This T cell receptor beta chain was captured by sequencing in a study of blood T cell repertoires in COVID-19. Overall study context: Whether acute or convalescent, the COVID-19 samples came from the United States, Italy and Spain.

This CDR3 has 13 amino acids. V gave up 2 bases and J gave up 2 bases, with 6 bases separating them. The germline gives CDR1 MNHEY, CDR2 SMNVEV (reference sequence). Some clones are missing from TCRdb's copy, which holds only in-frame ones; the method was immunoSEQ multiplex PCR. The sample has around 200,000 clones, less than 80% seen once. The TCR comes from a man aged 50 to 60 who had recovered from COVID-19. Sequenced sample: peripheral blood. The chain recombines TRBV27 with TRBJ1-2; no firm D call. CDR3 residues: CASSLNGNYGYTF. The CDR3 region has the DNA TGTGCCAGCAGTTTAAACGGGAACTATGGCTACACCTTC.